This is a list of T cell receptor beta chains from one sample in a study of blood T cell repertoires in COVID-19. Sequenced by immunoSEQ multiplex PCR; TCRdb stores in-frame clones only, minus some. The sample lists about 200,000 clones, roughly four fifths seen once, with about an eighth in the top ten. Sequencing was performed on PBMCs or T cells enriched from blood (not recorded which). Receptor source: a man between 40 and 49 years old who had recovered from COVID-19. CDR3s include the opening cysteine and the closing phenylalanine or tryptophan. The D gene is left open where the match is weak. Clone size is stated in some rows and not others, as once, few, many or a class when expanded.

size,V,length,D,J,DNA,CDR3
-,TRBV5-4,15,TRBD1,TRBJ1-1,TGTGCCAGCAGCGCAGGGGGCGGAAGGGGCACTGAAGCTTTCTTT,CASSAGGGRGTEAFF
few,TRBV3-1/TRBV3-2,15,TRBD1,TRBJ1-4,TGTGCCAGCAGCCAAGAGGACAGGGGGGGAGAAAAACTGTTTTTT,CASSQEDRGGEKLFF
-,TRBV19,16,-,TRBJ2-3,TGTGCCAGTAGTATAGATCTTAGGGGTAGCACAGATACGCAGTATTTT,CASSIDLRGSTDTQYF
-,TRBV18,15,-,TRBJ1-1,TGTGCCAGCTCACCAACCTCAGGGTCGGAGACTGAAGCTTTCTTT,CASSPTSGSETEAFF
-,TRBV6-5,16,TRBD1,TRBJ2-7,TGTGCCAGCAGTTACTCCCCCGGGACAGGGGGGAGCGAGCAGTACTTC,CASSYSPGTGGSEQYF
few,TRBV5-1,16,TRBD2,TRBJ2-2,TGCGCCAGCAGCCCGGGACTAGCGGGAGGCACCGGGGAGCTGTTTTTT,CASSPGLAGGTGELFF
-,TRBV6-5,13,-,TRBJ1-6,TGTGCCAGCAAACGGGTTTATAATTCACCCCTCCACTTT,CASKRVYNSPLHF
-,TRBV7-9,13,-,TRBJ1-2,TGTGCCAGCAGCACGCCCTGGGCAGTCGGCTACACCTTC,CASSTPWAVGYTF
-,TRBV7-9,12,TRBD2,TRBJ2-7,TGTGCCAGCAGCGGAGCGGGAGGCGAGCAGTACTTC,CASSGAGGEQYF
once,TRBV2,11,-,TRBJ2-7,TGTGCCAGCTCTCAGACCTACGAGCAGTACTTC,CASSQTYEQYF
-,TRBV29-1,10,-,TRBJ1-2,TGCAGCGTTCGGGGGAATGGCTACACCTTC,CSVRGNGYTF
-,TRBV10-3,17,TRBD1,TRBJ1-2,TGTGCCATGAGACCCGGGACAGGGGGCCCTGAACTCTATGGCTACACCTTC,CAMRPGTGGPELYGYTF
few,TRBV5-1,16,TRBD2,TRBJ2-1,TGCGCCAGCAGTCCCACGCGGGTAGCGGGAGTTCATGAGCAGTTCTTC,CASSPTRVAGVHEQFF
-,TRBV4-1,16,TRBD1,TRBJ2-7,TGCGCCAGCAGCCAAGATCCGCGACAGGGGGCATCCGAGCAGTACTTC,CASSQDPRQGASEQYF
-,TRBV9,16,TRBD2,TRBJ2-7,TGTGCCAGCAGCGCGGGACTAGCGGGAGGAAATTACGAGCAGTACTTC,CASSAGLAGGNYEQYF
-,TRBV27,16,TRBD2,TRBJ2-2,TGTGCCAGCAGTTTTTCATCTAGCGGGATTGCCGGGGAGCTGTTTTTT,CASSFSSSGIAGELFF
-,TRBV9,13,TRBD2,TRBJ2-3,TGTGCCAGCAGCTTCCGCGGGGGAGATACGCAGTATTTT,CASSFRGGDTQYF
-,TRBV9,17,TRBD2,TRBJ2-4,TGTGCCAGCAGCCCCCGGACTAGCGGGCGGGCCAAAAACATTCAGTACTTC,CASSPRTSGRAKNIQYF
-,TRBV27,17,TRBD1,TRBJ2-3,TGTGCCAGCAGTTTATACCCCGGACAGGTCCCAACAGATACGCAGTATTTT,CASSLYPGQVPTDTQYF
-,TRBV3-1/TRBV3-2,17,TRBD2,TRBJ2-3,TGTGCCAGCAGCCTTGAAGAGCGGGGCCCTAGCACAGATACGCAGTATTTT,CASSLEERGPSTDTQYF
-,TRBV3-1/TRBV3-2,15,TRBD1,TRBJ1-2,TGTGCCAGCAGCCAAGATGCAGGGGGCTTGGAAGGCTACACCTTC,CASSQDAGGLEGYTF
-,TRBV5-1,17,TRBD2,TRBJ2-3,TGCGCCAGCAGCCCAAACCCGGGACTAGTGGATTCAGATACGCAGTATTTT,CASSPNPGLVDSDTQYF
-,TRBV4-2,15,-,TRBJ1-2,TGTGCCAGCAGCCAAGATAGTCCGGGGAACTATGGCTACACCTTC,CASSQDSPGNYGYTF
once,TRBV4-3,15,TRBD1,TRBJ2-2,TGCGCCAGCAGCTCTACAGGGGGGAGAGGCGGGGAGCTGTTTTTT,CASSSTGGRGGELFF
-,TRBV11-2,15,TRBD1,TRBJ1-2,TGTGCCAGCAGCTCATCGACAGGGGTTAACTATGGCTACACCTTC,CASSSSTGVNYGYTF
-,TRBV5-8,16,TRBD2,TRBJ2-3,TGTGCCAGCAGCACGGGACTAGCGGGAGTTACAGATACGCAGTATTTT,CASSTGLAGVTDTQYF
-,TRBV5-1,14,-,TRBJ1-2,TGCGCCAGCAGCTCTACGGAACTATACTATGGCTACACCTTC,CASSSTELYYGYTF
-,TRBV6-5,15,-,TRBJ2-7,TGTGCCAGCAGCCTACTGGCAGGGAGGATTTACGAGCAGTACTTC,CASSLLAGRIYEQYF
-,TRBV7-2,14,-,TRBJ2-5,TGTGCCAGCAGCCAAGGAGGGTTGGAAGAGACCCAGTACTTC,CASSQGGLEETQYF
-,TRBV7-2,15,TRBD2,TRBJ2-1,TGTGCCAGCAGCTTAGCGGGAGGGGCTTCCAATGAGCAGTTCTTC,CASSLAGGASNEQFF
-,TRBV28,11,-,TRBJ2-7,TGTGCCAGCAGTTTCCAGCGGTTACAGTACTTC,CASSFQRLQYF
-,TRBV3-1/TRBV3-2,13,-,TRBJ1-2,TGTGCCAGCAGCCGGACAGAATCATATGGCTACACCTTC,CASSRTESYGYTF
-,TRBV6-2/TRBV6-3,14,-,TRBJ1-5,TGTGCCAGCAGTCCCCTCACAGGGACTCAGCCCCAGCATTTT,CASSPLTGTQPQHF
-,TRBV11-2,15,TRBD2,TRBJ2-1,TGTGCCAGCAGCCTCTTAGCGGGAGGGCCGAATGAGCAGTTCTTC,CASSLLAGGPNEQFF
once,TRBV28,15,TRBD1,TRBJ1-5,TGTGCCAGCAACAGGGCTGACAGGGGTGTTCAGCCCCAGCATTTT,CASNRADRGVQPQHF
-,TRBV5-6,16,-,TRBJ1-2,TGTGCCAGCAGCTTGTTAAGCAGGGCTTCTAACTATGGCTACACCTTC,CASSLLSRASNYGYTF
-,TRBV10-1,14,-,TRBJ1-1,TGCGCCAGCAGTGAGTCAGCCGCGAACACTGAAGCTTTCTTT,CASSESAANTEAFF
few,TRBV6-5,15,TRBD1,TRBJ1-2,TGTGCCAGCACCTCGGGGGGACAGGGAAAGGATGGCTACACCTTC,CASTSGGQGKDGYTF
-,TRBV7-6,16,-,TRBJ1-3,TGTGCCAGCAGCTTAGGGCGGCGAGACTCTGGAAACACCATATATTTT,CASSLGRRDSGNTIYF
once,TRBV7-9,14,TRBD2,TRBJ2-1,TGTGCCAGCCGGGGACTAACAACCTACAATGAGCAGTTCTTC,CASRGLTTYNEQFF
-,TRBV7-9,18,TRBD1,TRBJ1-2,TGTGCCAGCAGCCCATACTCCGGGACAGGGGAAGGGAACTATGGCTACACCTTC,CASSPYSGTGEGNYGYTF
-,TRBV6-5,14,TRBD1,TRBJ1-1,TGTGCCAGCACCGACAGGGGGTCGAACACTGAAGCTTTCTTT,CASTDRGSNTEAFF
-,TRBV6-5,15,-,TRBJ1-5,TGTGCCAGCAGGATACAGGGTTTGGGCAATCAGCCCCAGCATTTT,CASRIQGLGNQPQHF
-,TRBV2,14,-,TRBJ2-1,TGTGCCAGCAGTGAGGAGGACGCCTTAGCTCAGCAGTTCTTC,CASSEEDALAQQFF
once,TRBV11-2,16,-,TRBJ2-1,TGTGCCAGCAGCTTAGATCGTAGTAACCCGAGGGATGAGCAGTTCTTC,CASSLDRSNPRDEQFF
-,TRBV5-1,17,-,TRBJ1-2,TGCGCCAGCAGCTTGGTGGAGTCGAATAAAGCTAACTATGGCTACACCTTC,CASSLVESNKANYGYTF
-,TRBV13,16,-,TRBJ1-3,TGTGCCAGCAGCTTAGAGACAGGACTCTCTGGAAACACCATATATTTT,CASSLETGLSGNTIYF
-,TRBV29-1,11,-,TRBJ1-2,TGCAGCGTCCAGGGAATCTATGGCTACACCTTC,CSVQGIYGYTF
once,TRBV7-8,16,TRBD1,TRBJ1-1,TGTGCCAGCAGCTTTGGACAGGGGGCGGGGAACACTGAAGCTTTCTTT,CASSFGQGAGNTEAFF
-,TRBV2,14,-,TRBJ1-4,TGTGCCAGCAGGAAAGGGGGGGGAGGCGAAAAACTGTTTTTT,CASRKGGGGEKLFF
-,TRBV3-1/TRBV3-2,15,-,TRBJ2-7,TGTGCCAGCAGCCAAGATACCCGGGAGTGCCACGAGCAGTACTTC,CASSQDTRECHEQYF